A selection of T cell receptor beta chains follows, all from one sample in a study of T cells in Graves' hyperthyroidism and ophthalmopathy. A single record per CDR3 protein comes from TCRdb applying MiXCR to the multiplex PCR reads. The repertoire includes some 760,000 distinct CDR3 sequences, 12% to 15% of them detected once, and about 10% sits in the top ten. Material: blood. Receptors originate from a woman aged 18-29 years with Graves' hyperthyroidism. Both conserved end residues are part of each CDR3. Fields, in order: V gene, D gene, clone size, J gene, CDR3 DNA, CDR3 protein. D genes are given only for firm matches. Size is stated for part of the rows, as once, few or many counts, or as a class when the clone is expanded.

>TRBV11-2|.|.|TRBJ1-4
TGTGCCAGCAGCTTAGGGGCAGGATATGCAACTAATGAAAAACTGTTTTTT
CASSLGAGYATNEKLFF
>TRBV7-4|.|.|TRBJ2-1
TGTGCCAGCAGCTTCGCGGGAAGTGAGCAGTTCTTC
CASSFAGSEQFF
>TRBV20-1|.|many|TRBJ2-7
TGCAGTGCTCGTAGTGTGGCGCGGGGCTTCCAGGAGCAGTACTTC
CSARSVARGFQEQYF
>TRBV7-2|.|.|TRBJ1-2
TGTGCCAGCAGCTTATCGCGAAATAATCGCCGCTATGGCTACACCTTC
CASSLSRNNRRYGYTF
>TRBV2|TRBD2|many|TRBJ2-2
TGTGCCAAGGGACTAGCGGAAACTAACACCGGGGAGCTGTTTTTT
CAKGLAETNTGELFF
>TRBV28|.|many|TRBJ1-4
TGTGCCAGTCAGGGTGAGGAAAATGAAAAACTGTTTTTT
CASQGEENEKLFF
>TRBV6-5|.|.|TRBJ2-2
TGTGCCAGCAGTTACACTTCTAGTTTGGGAACCGGGGAGCTGTTTTTT
CASSYTSSLGTGELFF
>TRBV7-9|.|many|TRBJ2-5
TGTGCCAGCAGCTTAGGGGTCCTGGCGGTCCAAGAGACCCAGTACTTC
CASSLGVLAVQETQYF
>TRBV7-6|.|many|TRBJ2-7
TGTGCCAGCAGCTTAGTGGAGGGAATGATATACGAGCAGTACTTC
CASSLVEGMIYEQYF
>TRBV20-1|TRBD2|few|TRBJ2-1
TGCAGTGCCCTTGACGCGGGAGGGTTCAATGAGCAGTTCTTC
CSALDAGGFNEQFF
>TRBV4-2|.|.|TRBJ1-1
TGTGCCAGCAGCACAATGAGGTACACTGAAGCTTTCTTT
CASSTMRYTEAFF
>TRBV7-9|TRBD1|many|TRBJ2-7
TGTGCCAGCAGCTTTACAGGGGGCACCTACGAGCAGTACTTC
CASSFTGGTYEQYF
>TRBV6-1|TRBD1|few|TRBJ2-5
TGTGCCAGCTTTGAGACAGGGGGTGAGAAGACCCAGTACTTC
CASFETGGEKTQYF
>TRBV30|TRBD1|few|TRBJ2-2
TGTGCCTGGAGTGTAAAGTTAGGGGGCATCGGCGGCGGGGAGCTGTTTTTT
CAWSVKLGGIGGGELFF
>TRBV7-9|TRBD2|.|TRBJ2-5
TGTGCCAGCAGCTGGGGACTAGCGGGCCCCCAAGAGACCCAGTACTTC
CASSWGLAGPQETQYF
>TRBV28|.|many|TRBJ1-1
TGTGCCAGCAGCTGGGACCACATGAACACTGAAGCTTTCTTT
CASSWDHMNTEAFF
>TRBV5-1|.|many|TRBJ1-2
TGCGCCAGCAGCTACCTGACAGAATATGGCTACACCTTC
CASSYLTEYGYTF
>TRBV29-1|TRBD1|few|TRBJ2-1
TGCAGCGTGGGACAGGGGTTTTCCGATGAGCAGTTCTTC
CSVGQGFSDEQFF
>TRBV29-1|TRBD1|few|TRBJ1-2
TGCAGCGTTGACACAGGGGGCGGGAGCTACACCTTC
CSVDTGGGSYTF
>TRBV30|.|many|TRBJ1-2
TGTGCCCAACGCAGGGGAGAAGGCTACACCTTC
CAQRRGEGYTF
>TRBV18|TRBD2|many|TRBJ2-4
TGTGCCAGCTCACGGACTAGCGGGAGCCGGATCCGAAACATTCAGTACTTC
CASSRTSGSRIRNIQYF
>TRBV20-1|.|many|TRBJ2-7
TGCAGTGCTAGCTCCGCCGGGGACCCCCGTCTCTACGAGCAGTACTTC
CSASSAGDPRLYEQYF
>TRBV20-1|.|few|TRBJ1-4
TGCAGTGCTAGTCGGGGGTTAAATGAAAAACTGTTTTTT
CSASRGLNEKLFF
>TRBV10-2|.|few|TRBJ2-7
TGCGCCAGCAGCCTCGCGTCGATCGAGCAGTACTTC
CASSLASIEQYF
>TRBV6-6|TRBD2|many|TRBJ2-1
TGTGCCAGCAGTTACTCGGATAGCGGGAATGGCGATGAGCAGTTCTTC
CASSYSDSGNGDEQFF
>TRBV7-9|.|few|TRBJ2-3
TGTGCCAGCAGCCATAATAACCCTAGCACAGATACGCAGTATTTT
CASSHNNPSTDTQYF
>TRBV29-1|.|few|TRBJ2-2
TGCAGCGTTGCTGGAGCAGAAGCGAACACCGGGGAGCTGTTTTTT
CSVAGAEANTGELFF
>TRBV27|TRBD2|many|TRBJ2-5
TGTGCCAGCAGTCTACCGGGACTAGCGGGAGGGAGCAACCAAGAGACCCAGTACTTC
CASSLPGLAGGSNQETQYF
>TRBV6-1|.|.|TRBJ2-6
TGTGCCAGCAGCCTCCATTGGGGGCCTGGGGCCAACGTCCTGACTTTC
CASSLHWGPGANVLTF
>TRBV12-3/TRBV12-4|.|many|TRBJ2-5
TGTGCCAGCAGTTTTAGGAGTGGGGAGACCCAGTACTTC
CASSFRSGETQYF
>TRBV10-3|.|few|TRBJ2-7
TGTGCCATCAGTGAGTCGGACTACGAGCAGTACTTC
CAISESDYEQYF
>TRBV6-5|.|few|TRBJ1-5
TGTGCCAGCAGTTATACTGGGAGAAAAAATCAGCCCCAGCATTTT
CASSYTGRKNQPQHF
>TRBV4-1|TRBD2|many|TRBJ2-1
TGCGCCAGCAGCCAAGCTGGTTGGGCGGGAGAGGAGGGTGAGCAGTTCTTC
CASSQAGWAGEEGEQFF
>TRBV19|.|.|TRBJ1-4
TGTGCCAGTAGTATCTTAGTGGTAAGGAGTGAAAAACTGTTTTTT
CASSILVVRSEKLFF
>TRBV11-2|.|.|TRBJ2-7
TGTGCCAGCAGCTTAGAGAAGGCGGACGAGCAGTACTTC
CASSLEKADEQYF
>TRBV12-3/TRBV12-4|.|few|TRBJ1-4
TGTGCCACGCGCAAGGCCGGGGGGACAAAAGTCGAAAAACTGTTTTTT
CATRKAGGTKVEKLFF
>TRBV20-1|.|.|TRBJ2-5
TGCAGTGCCATACGGGACTCGGCGGCCCAGTACTTC
CSAIRDSAAQYF
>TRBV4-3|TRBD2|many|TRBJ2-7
TGCGCCAGCAGCCAAGGACTAGCGGGATCTAGTTGGTGGGAGCAGTACTTC
CASSQGLAGSSWWEQYF
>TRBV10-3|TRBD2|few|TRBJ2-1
TGTGCCATCAGTGTATCGGGACTAGCGGGAGGGTCCAGCGAGCAGTTCTTC
CAISVSGLAGGSSEQFF
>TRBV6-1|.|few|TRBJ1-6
TGTGCCAGCAAGCAACAGGGTATCTCCTATAATTCACCCCTCCACTTT
CASKQQGISYNSPLHF
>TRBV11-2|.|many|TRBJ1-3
TGTGCCAGCAGCTTAGAGGCAAGGCTCCCTGGAAACACCATATATTTT
CASSLEARLPGNTIYF
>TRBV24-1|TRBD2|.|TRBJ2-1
TGTGCCACCAGTACTAGCGGGAGTGTCGATGAGCAGTTCTTC
CATSTSGSVDEQFF
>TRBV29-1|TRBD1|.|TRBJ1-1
TGCAGCGTTGAAGTGGGACAGGGGAACACTGAAGCTTTCTTT
CSVEVGQGNTEAFF
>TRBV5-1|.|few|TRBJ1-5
TGCGCCAGCAGCACATCAGGTCTGTTGGGTCAGCCCCAGCATTTT
CASSTSGLLGQPQHF
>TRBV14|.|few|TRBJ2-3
TGTGCCAGCAGCCAAATGAAGGCTCCTAGCACAGATACGCAGTATTTT
CASSQMKAPSTDTQYF
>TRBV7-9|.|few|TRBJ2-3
TGTGCCAGCAGCGGGCCGAAGGGAACTTACCCTAGCACAGATACGCAGTATTTT
CASSGPKGTYPSTDTQYF
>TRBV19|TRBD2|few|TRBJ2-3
TGTGCCAGTAGACGACTAGCGGGAATCCCAGATACGCAGTATTTT
CASRRLAGIPDTQYF
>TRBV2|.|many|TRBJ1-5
TGTGCCAGCAGTGAAGAGCGGACTTCGAATCAGCCCCAGCATTTT
CASSEERTSNQPQHF
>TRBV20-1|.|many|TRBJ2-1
TGCAGTGCTAGAGGGGTGAATGAGCAGTTCTTC
CSARGVNEQFF
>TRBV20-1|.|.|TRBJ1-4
TGCAGTGCTAGACCCCCCGTGAGGGGGGAACTGTTTTTT
CSARPPVRGELFF
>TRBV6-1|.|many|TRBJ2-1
TGTGCCAGCAAAGCTCCGTGGTTGGGAGTCAGCAATGAGCAGTTCTTC
CASKAPWLGVSNEQFF
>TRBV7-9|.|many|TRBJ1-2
TGTGCCAGCAGCTTAGCGCTAATCTCACGGGAAAATGGCTACACCTTC
CASSLALISRENGYTF
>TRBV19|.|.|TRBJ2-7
TGTGCCAGTAGCATTACGACTCAAGCCTACGAGCAGTACTTC
CASSITTQAYEQYF
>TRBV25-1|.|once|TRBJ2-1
TGTGCCAGCAGTGAATGGGCCTTAAGGGACAATGAGCAGTTCTTC
CASSEWALRDNEQFF